One sample yielded the 10 T cell receptor beta chains listed below, sequenced in a study of radiation and T cells in renal cell carcinoma. Profiled with immunoSEQ multiplex PCR; TCRdb holds only in-frame clones, not every one. This table has some 150,000 clones, more than 70% appearing once. Time point reported: baseline pretreatment blood. Treatment of the sample: 15 Gy SBRT to primary tumor, nephrectomy 4 weeks later. Sequences were derived from blood, sampled from a patient whose treatment included radiotherapy and nephrectomy. These receptors came from a woman between 45 and 65 years old with renal cell carcinoma.

The chain combines TRBV7-6 with TRBJ2-3; 9 bases are a match to TRBD1. The CDR3 consists of 16 residues. Germline trimming cut 5 bases from V and 4 bases from J; bases unmatched to any gene: 10. Germline assignment: CDR1 SGHVS and CDR2 FNYEAQ. The CDR3: CASSLGGTGKADTQYF. For the CDR3, the DNA is TGTGCCAGCAGCCTTGGAGGGACAGGGAAGGCAGATACGCAGTATTTT.

The chain has TRBV7-9 and TRBJ1-1; D may be TRBD1 (5 bases). The CDR3 covers 16 residues. V was pared by 1 base and J by 5 bases, with 17 bases between. In germline, CDR1 is SEHNR, CDR2 FQNEAQ (reference sequence). CDR3 sequence reads: CASSLGAEYGATEAFF. The CDR3 DNA reads as TGTGCCAGCAGCTTAGGGGCGGAGTACGGGGCGACTGAAGCTTTCTTT.

The CDR3 protein is CAIRQGGTEAFF. The CDR3 bases are TGTGCCATCAGGCAGGGGGGGACTGAAGCTTTCTTT. The genes are TRBV10-3 and TRBJ1-1; 7 bases fit TRBD1. The CDR3 runs to 12 residues. V lost 6 bases to trimming and J lost 5 bases; unmatched junction nucleotides: 3. CDR1 and CDR2 (germline): ENHRY, SYGVKD.

The gene calls are TRBV18 and TRBJ1-1; a weak D match, TRBD1 (6 bases). This CDR3 is built from 20 residues. The germline V gene encodes CDR1 KGHSH and CDR2 LQKENI. V was shortened by 2 bases and J by 2 bases, with 27 bases between the two germline ends. Here the CDR3 reads CASSPSSRLRGGGGNTEAFF. The CDR3 DNA follows: TGTGCCAGCTCACCATCCTCTCGTCTCAGGGGAGGGGGGGGAAACACTGAAGCTTTCTTT. The complete variable domain, with remaining parts taken from reference TRBV18 and TRBJ1-1, reads NAGVMQNPRHLVRRRGQEARLRCSPMKGHSHVYWYRQLPEEGLKFMVYLQKENIIDESGMPKERFSAEFPKEGPSILRIQQVVRGDSAAYFCASSPSSRLRGGGGNTEAFFGQGTRLTVV.

The V and J genes are TRBV10-2 and TRBJ1-4; 7 bases agree with TRBD1. Germline V lookup: CDR1 WSHSY, CDR2 SAAADI. The ends lost 6 bases at V and 7 bases at J; junction bases unmatched: 17. The CDR3 totals 17 residues. The CDR3 DNA follows: TGCGCCAGCAGACCCACCCGTGGAGGGGGCAGGAGTGAAAAACTGTTTTTT. Its protein is CASRPTRGGGRSEKLFF.

In DNA form, the CDR3 reads TGTGCCAGTAGTATAGTAGGACAGGGCGGCGATCAGCCCCAGCATTTT. Translation: CASSIVGQGGDQPQHF. V usage is TRBV19 and J usage is TRBJ1-5; 8 bases align to TRBD1. This CDR3 contains 16 residues. CDR1 is LNHDA, CDR2 SQIVND, per germline (reference sequence). Germline trimming cut 1 base from V and 5 bases from J; bases unmatched to any gene: 7.

The V and J genes are TRBV4-3 and TRBJ1-2; weak D call: TRBD1 (6 bases). Germline loops: CDR1 LGHNA, CDR2 YSLEER. This CDR3 contains 14 residues. The germline V and J ends were trimmed by 7 bases and 6 bases, with 18 bases remaining between them. CDR3 nucleotides: TGCGCCAGCAACCGTAGGGGTAAGGGGGATGGCTACACCTTC. Its protein is CASNRRGKGDGYTF.

The rearrangement joins TRBV7-9 to TRBJ1-2; TRBD1 might be the D (6 bases). V shed 8 bases and J shed 4 bases, with 17 bases lying between them. Per the germline V gene, CDR1 is SEHNR and CDR2 is FQNEAQ (reference sequence). There are 14 residues in the CDR3. The CDR3 sequence is CASGDGQSLYGYTF. The CDR3 nucleotides read TGTGCCAGCGGTGATGGACAGTCCCTCTATGGCTACACCTTC.

This clone was found once. The rearrangement joins TRBV10-3 to TRBJ1-2, with D possibly being TRBD1 (5 bases). The V end lost 3 bases, the J end lost 6 bases, and 11 bases lay between the germline ends. The CDR3 loop spans 13 amino acids. The germline gives CDR1 ENHRY, CDR2 SYGVKD. The CDR3 DNA is TGTGCCATCAGTGAAGGAGGGGACCATGGCTACACCTTC. Protein product: CAISEGGDHGYTF.

The chain combines TRBV19 with TRBJ1-2, with TRBD1 as a possible D gene (5 bases). The CDR3 extends over 14 amino acids. V dropped 7 bases and J dropped 6 bases, with 18 bases sitting between them. Germline V gives CDR1 LNHDA, CDR2 SQIVND (reference sequence). The CDR3 is CASTLLGDEDGYTF. The CDR3 coding sequence is TGTGCCAGTACCCTTCTGGGGGATGAAGATGGCTACACCTTC. The whole variable domain, filled in from reference TRBV19 and TRBJ1-2, reads DGGITQSPKYLFRKEGQNVTLSCEQNLNHDAMYWYRQDPGQGLRLIYYSQIVNDFQKGDIAEGYSVSREKKESFPLTVTSAQKNPTAFYLCASTLLGDEDGYTFGSGTRLTVV.